This T cell receptor beta chain came from a study of T cells in Graves' hyperthyroidism and ophthalmopathy. The sample holds many counts of this clonotype. Germline values: CDR1 LGHNA, CDR2 YSLEER. This CDR3 is built from 19 residues. V dropped 8 bases and J dropped 0 bases, with 26 bases sitting between them. From RNA transcripts, TCR beta CDR3 regions were amplified. A set of HTBI primers served as the primers for a first-round RT-PCR of the TCR CDR3. TCRdb used MiXCR to reprocess the multiplex PCR reads, holding one entry per CDR3 protein. The repertoire holds around 620,000 distinct CDR3 sequences, with 12% to 15% as singletons.

The specimen was blood. The origin of this receptor is a woman aged 18 to 35 with Graves' ophthalmopathy. The chain has TRBV4-3 and TRBJ1-5, with unresolved D. The CDR3 bases are TGCGCCAGCTCCGACGTTTACAGCGGGATAACTTATAGCAATCAGCCCCAGCATTTT. Encoded protein: CASSDVYSGITYSNQPQHF.